Given below is one T cell receptor (beta chain) in context. The repertoire was sequenced with immunoSEQ multiplex PCR; TCRdb's copy has only in-frame clones and lacks some. The sample shows around 130,000 clones, less than 90% of them seen only once. The V end lost 6 bases, the J end lost 7 bases, and 13 bases lay between the germline ends. Germline CDR1 reads LNHDA; CDR2 reads SQIVND (reference sequence). This CDR3 comprises 13 residues. The data were obtained in a study of blood T cell repertoires in COVID-19. Enrolled through a virtual design, the participants were between roughly 18 and 90 years of age and came from 24 US areas. Categorization into cohorts depended on clinical history that participants reported.

Sequenced material: PBMCs or T cells enriched from blood (not recorded which). The clonotype comes from a woman aged 45 to 65 who had recovered from COVID-19. The chain recombines TRBV19 with TRBJ2-1, with a possible D match to TRBD2 (6 bases). The CDR3 here is CASSTVRGNEQFF. CDR3 nucleotide sequence: TGTGCCAGTAGCACAGTTCGGGGGAATGAGCAGTTCTTC.